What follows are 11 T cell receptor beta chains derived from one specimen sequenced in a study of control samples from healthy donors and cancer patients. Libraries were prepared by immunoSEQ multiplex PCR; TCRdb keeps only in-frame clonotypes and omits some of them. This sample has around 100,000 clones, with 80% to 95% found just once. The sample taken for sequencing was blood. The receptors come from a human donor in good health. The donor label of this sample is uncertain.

The CDR3 protein is CASSNVYYEQYF. Here the CDR3 DNA reads TGTGCCAGCAGTAACGTTTACTACGAGCAGTACTTC. This sequence joins TRBV6-2 or TRBV6-3 and TRBJ2-7; no definite D call. This CDR3 has 12 amino acids. V gave up 5 bases and J gave up 3 bases, with 8 bases separating them. From germline, CDR1 is MNHEY and CDR2 SVGEGT.

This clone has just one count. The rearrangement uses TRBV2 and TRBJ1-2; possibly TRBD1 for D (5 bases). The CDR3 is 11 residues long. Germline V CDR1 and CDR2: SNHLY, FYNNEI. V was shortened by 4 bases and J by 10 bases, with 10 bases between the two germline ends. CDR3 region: CASSVGADYTF. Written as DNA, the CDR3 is TGTGCCAGCAGTGTAGGGGCGGACTACACCTTC.

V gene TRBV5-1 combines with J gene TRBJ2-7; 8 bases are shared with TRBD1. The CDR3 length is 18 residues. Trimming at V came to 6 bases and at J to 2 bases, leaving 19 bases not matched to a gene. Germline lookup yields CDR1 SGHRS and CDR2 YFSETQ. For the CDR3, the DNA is TGCGCCAGCAACTTCGGGGGACAGGCCCTTACTCTGACCTACGAGCAGTACTTC. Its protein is CASNFGGQALTLTYEQYF.

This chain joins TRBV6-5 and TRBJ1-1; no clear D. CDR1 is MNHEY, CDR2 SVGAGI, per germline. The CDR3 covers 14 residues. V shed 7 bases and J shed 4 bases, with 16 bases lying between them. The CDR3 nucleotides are TGTGCCAGCAAGCTCACCCGAACAGTCACTGAAGCTTTCTTT. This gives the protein CASKLTRTVTEAFF.

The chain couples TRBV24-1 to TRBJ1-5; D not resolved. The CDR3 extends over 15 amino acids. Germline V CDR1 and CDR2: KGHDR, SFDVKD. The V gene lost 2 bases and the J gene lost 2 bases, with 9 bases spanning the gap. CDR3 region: CATSDSGDGNQPQHF. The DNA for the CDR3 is TGTGCCACCAGTGATTCAGGAGATGGCAATCAGCCCCAGCATTTT.

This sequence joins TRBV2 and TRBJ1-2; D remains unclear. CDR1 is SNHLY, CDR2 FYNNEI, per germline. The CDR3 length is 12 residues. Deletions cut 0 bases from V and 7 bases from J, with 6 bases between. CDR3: CASSEATSGYTF. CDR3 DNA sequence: TGTGCCAGCAGTGAAGCGACGAGTGGCTACACCTTC.

In DNA form, the CDR3 reads TGTGCCAGCAGCACACGGACAGGGGGTGGCTACACCTTC. This gives the protein CASSTRTGGGYTF. The chain employs TRBV5-4 and TRBJ1-2, with 10 bases lining up with TRBD1. The CDR3 length is 13 residues. The ends lost 4 bases at V and 7 bases at J; junction bases unmatched: 4. Germline values: CDR1 SGHNT, CDR2 YYREEE (reference sequence). Based on the CDR3 plus reference TRBV5-4 and TRBJ1-2, the full variable domain is ETGVTQSPTHLIKTRGQQVTLRCSSQSGHNTVSWYQQALGQGPQFIFQYYREEENGRGNFPPRFSGLQFPNYSSELNVNALELDDSALYLCASSTRTGGGYTFGSGTRLTVV.

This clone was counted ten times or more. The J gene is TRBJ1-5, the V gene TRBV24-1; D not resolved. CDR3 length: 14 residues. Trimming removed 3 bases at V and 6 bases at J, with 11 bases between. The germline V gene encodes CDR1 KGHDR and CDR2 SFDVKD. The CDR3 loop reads CATSDDGESQPQHF. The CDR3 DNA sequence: TGTGCCACCAGTGATGACGGAGAGAGTCAGCCCCAGCATTTT.

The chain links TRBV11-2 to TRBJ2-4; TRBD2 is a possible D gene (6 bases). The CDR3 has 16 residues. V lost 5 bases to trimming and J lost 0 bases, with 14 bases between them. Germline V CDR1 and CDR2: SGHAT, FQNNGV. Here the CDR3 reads CASSSGTSLAKNIQYF. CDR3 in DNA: TGTGCCAGCAGCAGTGGGACTTCCCTAGCCAAAAACATTCAGTACTTC.

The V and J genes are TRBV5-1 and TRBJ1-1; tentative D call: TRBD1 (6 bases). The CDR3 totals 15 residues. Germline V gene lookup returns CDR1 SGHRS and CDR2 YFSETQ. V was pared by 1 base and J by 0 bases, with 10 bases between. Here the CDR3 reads CASSLLGQLNTEAFF. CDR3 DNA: TGCGCCAGCAGCTTGTTGGGACAATTGAACACTGAAGCTTTCTTT. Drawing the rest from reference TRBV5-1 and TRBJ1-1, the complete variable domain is KAGVTQTPRYLIKTRGQQVTLSCSPISGHRSVSWYQQTPGQGLQFLFEYFSETQRNKGNFPGRFSGRQFSNSRSEMNVSTLELGDSALYLCASSLLGQLNTEAFFGQGTRLTVV.

DNA for the CDR3: TGTGCCAGCAGCGCTAACTATGGCTACACCTTC. As protein: CASSANYGYTF. The rearrangement links TRBV7-2 to TRBJ1-2; D is uncertain. The ends were cut back, 5 bases at V and 0 bases at J, with 1 base in the middle. Germline CDR1 and CDR2: SGHTA and FQGNSA. The CDR3 is 11 residues long.